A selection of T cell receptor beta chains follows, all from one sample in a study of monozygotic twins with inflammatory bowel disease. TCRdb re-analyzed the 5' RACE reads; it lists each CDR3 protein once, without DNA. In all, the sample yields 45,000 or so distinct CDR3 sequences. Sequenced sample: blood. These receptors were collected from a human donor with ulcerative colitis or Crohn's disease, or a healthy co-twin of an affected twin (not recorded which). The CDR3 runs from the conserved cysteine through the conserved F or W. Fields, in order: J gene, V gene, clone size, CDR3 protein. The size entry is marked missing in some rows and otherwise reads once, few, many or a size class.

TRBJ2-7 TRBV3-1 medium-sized CASSLRVLKPEQYF
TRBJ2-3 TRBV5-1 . CASSLAQGSGDTQYF
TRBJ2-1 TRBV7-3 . CASRATAGLVQFF
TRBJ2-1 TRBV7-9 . CASSPPVGNEQFF
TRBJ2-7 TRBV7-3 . CASSRRPLDGEQYF
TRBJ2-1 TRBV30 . CAWSVPGLGAGEQFF
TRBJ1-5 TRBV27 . CASSPGTGFGGNQPQHF
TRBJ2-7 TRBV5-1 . CASSLQGGPYEQYF
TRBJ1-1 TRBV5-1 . CASSDRDRGFNTEAFF
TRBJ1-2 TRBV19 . CASAGGKANYGYTF
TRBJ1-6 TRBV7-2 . CASSSTQNSPLHF
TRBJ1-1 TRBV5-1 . CASSPGDLMNTEAFF